The text below deals with one T cell receptor (beta chain). Its antigen is as yet unknown. This specimen belongs to a study of long-term antiretroviral therapy in people with HIV. Overall study findings and caveats: Dating from the mid-2000s to the late 2010s, the blood was possibly obtained under older ART regimens. An increase in diversity followed ART, yet levels stayed below transplant donor controls.

Inclusion required at least two post-ART and at least one pre-ART PBMC samples. Survey level was the resolution at which the v3.0 immunoSEQ assay ran. Here immunoSEQ multiplex PCR was the method, and the copy in TCRdb shows in-frame clones only, minus some. The repertoire holds 25,000 to 35,000 clones, with around 92% as singletons. CDR1 and CDR2 from the germline V gene are SGHRS and YFSETQ. The CDR3 has 15 residues. V was clipped by 2 bases and J by 3 bases, with 15 bases between them. Sequenced material: unsorted PBMCs, taken approximately 7.1 years after starting antiretroviral therapy. The rearrangement joins TRBV5-1 to TRBJ2-7; D is unclear. The source of this sequence is a man aged 50 to 59 with HIV. Here the CDR3 DNA reads TGCGCCAGCAGCTTATCACCCTCGGCCGGCTACGAGCAGTACTTC. This codes for CASSLSPSAGYEQYF.